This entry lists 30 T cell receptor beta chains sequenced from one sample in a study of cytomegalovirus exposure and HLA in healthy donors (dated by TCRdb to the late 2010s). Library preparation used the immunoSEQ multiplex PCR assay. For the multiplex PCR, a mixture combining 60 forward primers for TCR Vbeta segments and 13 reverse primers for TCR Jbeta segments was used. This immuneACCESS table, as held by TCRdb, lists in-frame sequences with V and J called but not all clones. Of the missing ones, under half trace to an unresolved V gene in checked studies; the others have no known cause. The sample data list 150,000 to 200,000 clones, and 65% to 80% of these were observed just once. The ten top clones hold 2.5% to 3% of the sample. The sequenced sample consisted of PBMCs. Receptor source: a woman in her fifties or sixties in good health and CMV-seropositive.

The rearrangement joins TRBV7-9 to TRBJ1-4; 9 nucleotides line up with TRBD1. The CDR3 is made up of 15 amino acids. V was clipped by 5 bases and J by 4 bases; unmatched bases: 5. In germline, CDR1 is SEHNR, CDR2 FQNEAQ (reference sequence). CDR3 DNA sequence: TGTGCCAGCAGCGAGCCGGGACAGGGTAATGAAAAACTGTTTTTT. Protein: CASSEPGQGNEKLFF.

Written as DNA, the CDR3 is TGTGCCAGCAGCCCATCACAGTTAGCGGGGGGGGAAGAGACCCAGTACTTC. It codes for CASSPSQLAGGEETQYF. The V and J genes are TRBV13 and TRBJ2-5, with 11 bases fitting TRBD2. Germline assignment: CDR1 PRHDT and CDR2 FYEKMQ (reference sequence). There are 17 residues in the CDR3. J gave up 3 bases and V 5 bases, and 11 bases lay outside the gene matches.

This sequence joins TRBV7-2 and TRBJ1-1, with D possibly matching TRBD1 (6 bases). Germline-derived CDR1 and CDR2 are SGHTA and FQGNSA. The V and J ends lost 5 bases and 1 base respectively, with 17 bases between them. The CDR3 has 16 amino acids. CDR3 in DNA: TGTGCCAGCAGCCCCACGCGGACAGCGAGGAACACTGAAGCTTTCTTT. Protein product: CASSPTRTARNTEAFF.

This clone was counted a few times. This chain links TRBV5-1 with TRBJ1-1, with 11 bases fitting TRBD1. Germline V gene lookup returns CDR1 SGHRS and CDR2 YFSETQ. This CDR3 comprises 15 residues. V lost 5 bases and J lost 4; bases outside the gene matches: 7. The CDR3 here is CASSNGQGAPTEAFF. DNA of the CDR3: TGCGCCAGCAGTAACGGACAGGGGGCGCCCACTGAAGCTTTCTTT.

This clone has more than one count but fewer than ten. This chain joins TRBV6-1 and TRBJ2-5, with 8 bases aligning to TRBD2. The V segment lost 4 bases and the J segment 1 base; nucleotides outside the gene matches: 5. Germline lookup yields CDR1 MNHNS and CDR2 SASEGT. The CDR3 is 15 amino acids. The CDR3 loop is CASSAGLGSQETQYF. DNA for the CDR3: TGTGCCAGCAGTGCGGGACTAGGGTCCCAAGAGACCCAGTACTTC.

CDR3 DNA sequence: TGTGCCAGCAGCTTACGGGGGGGCACAGATACGCAGTATTTT. This translates into CASSLRGGTDTQYF. V and J are TRBV5-4 and TRBJ2-3, with 7 bases aligning to TRBD2. Germline CDR1 reads SGHNT; CDR2 reads YYREEE (reference sequence). Losses at the gene ends were 2 bases for V and 1 base for J; bases not matched to a gene: 1. The CDR3 covers 14 residues.

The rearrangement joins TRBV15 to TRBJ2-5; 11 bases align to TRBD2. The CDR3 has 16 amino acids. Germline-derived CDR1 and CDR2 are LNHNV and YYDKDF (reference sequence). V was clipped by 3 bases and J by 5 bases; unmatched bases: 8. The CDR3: CATSSTLAGGQETQYF. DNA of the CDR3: TGTGCCACCAGCAGCACGCTAGCGGGGGGTCAGGAGACCCAGTACTTC. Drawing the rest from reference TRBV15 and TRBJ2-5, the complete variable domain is DAMVIQNPRYQVTQFGKPVTLSCSQTLNHNVMYWYQQKSSQAPKLLFHYYDKDFNNEADTPDNFQSRRPNTSFCFLDIRSPGLGDTAMYLCATSSTLAGGQETQYFGPGTRLLVL.

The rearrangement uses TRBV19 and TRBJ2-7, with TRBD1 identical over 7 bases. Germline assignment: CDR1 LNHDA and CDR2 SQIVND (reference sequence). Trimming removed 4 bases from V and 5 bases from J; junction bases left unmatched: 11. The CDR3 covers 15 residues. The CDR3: CASSTLTGTANEQYF. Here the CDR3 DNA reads TGTGCCAGTAGTACCCTTACCGGGACAGCTAACGAGCAGTACTTC.

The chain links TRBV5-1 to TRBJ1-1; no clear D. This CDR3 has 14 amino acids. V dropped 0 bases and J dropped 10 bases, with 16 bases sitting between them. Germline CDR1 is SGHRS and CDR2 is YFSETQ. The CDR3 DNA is TGCGCCAGCAGCTTGGAATCGTCTTTTATCGGAGCTTTCTTT. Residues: CASSLESSFIGAFF.

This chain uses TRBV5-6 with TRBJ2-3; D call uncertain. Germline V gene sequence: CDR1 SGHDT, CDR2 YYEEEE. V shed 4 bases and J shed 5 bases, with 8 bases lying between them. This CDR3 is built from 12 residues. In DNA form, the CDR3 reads TGTGCCAGCAGCCTTCTTGTAGATACGCAGTATTTT. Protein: CASSLLVDTQYF. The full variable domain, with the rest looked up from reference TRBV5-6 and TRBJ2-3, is DAGVTQSPTHLIKTRGQQVTLRCSPKSGHDTVSWYQQALGQGPQFIFQYYEEEERQRGNFPDRFSGHQFPNYSSELNVNALLLGDSALYLCASSLLVDTQYFGPGTRLTVL.

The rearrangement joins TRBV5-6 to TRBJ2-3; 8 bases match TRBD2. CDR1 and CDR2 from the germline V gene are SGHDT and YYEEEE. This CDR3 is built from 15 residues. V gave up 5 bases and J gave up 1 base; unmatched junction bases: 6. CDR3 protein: CASSTGGGGTDTQYF. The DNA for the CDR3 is TGTGCCAGCAGTACCGGGGGGGGTGGCACAGATACGCAGTATTTT. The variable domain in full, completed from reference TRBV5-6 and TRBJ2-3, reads DAGVTQSPTHLIKTRGQQVTLRCSPKSGHDTVSWYQQALGQGPQFIFQYYEEEERQRGNFPDRFSGHQFPNYSSELNVNALLLGDSALYLCASSTGGGGTDTQYFGPGTRLTVL.

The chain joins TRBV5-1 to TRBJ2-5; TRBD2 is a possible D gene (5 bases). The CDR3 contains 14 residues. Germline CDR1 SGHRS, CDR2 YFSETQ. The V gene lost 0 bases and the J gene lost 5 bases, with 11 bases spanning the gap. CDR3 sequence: CASSLGLAGETQYF. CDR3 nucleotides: TGCGCCAGCAGCTTGGGGCTAGCAGGCGAGACCCAGTACTTC. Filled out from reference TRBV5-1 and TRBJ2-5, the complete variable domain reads KAGVTQTPRYLIKTRGQQVTLSCSPISGHRSVSWYQQTPGQGLQFLFEYFSETQRNKGNFPGRFSGRQFSNSRSEMNVSTLELGDSALYLCASSLGLAGETQYFGPGTRLLVL.

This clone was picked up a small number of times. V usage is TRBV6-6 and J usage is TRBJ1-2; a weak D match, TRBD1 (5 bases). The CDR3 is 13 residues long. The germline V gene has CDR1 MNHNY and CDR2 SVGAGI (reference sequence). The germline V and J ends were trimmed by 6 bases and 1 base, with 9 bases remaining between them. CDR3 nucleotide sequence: TGTGCCAGCAGCCTAGACAGTAACTATGGCTACACCTTC. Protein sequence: CASSLDSNYGYTF.

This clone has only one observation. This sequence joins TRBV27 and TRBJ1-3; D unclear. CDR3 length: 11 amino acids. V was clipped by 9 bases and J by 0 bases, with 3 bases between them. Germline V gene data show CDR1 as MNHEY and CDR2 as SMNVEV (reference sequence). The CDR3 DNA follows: TGTGCCAGTAGCTCTGGAAACACCATATATTTT. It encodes CASSSGNTIYF.

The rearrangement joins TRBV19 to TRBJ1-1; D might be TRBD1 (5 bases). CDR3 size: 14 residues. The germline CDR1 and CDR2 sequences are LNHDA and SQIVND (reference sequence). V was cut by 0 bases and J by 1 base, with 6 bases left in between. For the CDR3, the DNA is TGTGCCAGTAGTATAGATAGGGGGAACACTGAAGCTTTCTTT. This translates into CASSIDRGNTEAFF.

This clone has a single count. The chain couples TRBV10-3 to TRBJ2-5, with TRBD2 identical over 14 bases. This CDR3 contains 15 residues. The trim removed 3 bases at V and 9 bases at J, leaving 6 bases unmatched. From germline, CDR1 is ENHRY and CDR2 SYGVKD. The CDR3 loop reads CAISDPGLAGEAQYF. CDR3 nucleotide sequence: TGTGCCATCAGTGACCCGGGACTAGCGGGGGAGGCCCAGTACTTC.

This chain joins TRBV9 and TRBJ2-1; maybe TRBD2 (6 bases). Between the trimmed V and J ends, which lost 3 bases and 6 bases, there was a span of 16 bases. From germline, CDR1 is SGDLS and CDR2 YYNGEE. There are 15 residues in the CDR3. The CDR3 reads CASSARGGTSNEQFF. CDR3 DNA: TGTGCCAGCAGCGCCCGTGGGGGGACGAGCAATGAGCAGTTCTTC.

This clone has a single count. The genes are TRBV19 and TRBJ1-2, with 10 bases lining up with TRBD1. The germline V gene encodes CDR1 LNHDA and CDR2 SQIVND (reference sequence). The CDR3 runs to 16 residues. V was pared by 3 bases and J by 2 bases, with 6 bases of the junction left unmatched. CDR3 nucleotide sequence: TGTGCCAGTAGTATCGGGACAGGGGTTGCCAACTATGGCTACACCTTC. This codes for CASSIGTGVANYGYTF.

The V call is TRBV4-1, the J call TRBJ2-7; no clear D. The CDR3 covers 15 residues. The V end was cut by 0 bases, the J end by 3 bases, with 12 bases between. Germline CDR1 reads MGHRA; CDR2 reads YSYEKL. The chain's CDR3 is CASSQEGEGLYEQYF. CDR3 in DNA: TGCGCCAGCAGCCAAGAAGGAGAAGGCCTCTACGAGCAGTACTTC.

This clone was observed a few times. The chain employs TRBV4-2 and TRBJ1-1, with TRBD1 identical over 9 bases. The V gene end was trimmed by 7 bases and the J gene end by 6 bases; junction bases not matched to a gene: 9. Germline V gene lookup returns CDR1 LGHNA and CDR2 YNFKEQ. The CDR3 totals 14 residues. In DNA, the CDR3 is TGTGCCAGCAAACCTACAGGGGGCGACCCTGAAGCTTTCTTT. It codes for CASKPTGGDPEAFF.

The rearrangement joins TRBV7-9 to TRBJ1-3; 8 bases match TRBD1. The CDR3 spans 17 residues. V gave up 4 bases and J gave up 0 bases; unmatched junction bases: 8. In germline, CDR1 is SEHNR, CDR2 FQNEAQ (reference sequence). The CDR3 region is CASSSRDRLNSGNTIYF. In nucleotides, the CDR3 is TGTGCCAGCAGCTCCCGGGACAGGCTGAACTCTGGAAACACCATATATTTT.

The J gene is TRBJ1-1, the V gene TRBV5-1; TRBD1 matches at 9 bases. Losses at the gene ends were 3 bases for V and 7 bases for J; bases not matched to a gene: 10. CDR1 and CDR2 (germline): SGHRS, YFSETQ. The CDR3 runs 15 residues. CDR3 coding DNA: TGCGCCAGCAGCTCTACCCGACAGGGGGTGAATGAAGCTTTCTTT. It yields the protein CASSSTRQGVNEAFF.

CDR3 residues: CASKTHQGATNEKLFF. DNA of the CDR3: TGTGCCAGCAAGACCCACCAGGGGGCAACTAATGAAAAACTGTTTTTT. The J gene is TRBJ1-4, the V gene TRBV6-6, with 7 bases matching TRBD1. Germline lookup yields CDR1 MNHNY and CDR2 SVGAGI (reference sequence). V was clipped by 7 bases and J by 0 bases; unmatched bases: 8. CDR3 length: 16 amino acids.

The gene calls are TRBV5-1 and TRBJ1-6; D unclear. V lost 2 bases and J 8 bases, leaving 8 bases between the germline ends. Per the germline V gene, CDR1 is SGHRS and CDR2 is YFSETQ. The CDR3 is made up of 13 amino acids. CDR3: CASSLLSDSPLHF. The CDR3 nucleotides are TGCGCCAGCAGCTTATTGAGTGATTCACCCCTCCACTTT.

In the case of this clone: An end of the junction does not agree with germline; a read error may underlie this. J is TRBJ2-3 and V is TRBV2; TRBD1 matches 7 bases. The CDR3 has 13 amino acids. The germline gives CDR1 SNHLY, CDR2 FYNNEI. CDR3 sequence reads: CAGRERGPDTQYF. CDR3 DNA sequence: TGTGCCGGCAGGGAGAGGGGGCCAGATACGCAGTATTTT.

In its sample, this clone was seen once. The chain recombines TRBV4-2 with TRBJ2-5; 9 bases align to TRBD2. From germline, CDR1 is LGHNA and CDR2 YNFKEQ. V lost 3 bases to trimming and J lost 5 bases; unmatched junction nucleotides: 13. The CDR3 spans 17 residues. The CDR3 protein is CASSHEGAAGGPETQYF. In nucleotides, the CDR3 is TGTGCCAGCAGCCACGAGGGGGCGGCGGGGGGGCCGGAGACCCAGTACTTC.

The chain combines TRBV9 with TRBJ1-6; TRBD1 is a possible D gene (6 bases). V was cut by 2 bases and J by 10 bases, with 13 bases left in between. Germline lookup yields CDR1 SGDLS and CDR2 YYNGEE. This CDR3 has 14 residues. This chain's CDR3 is CASSVGEGQSPLHF. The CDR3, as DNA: TGTGCCAGCAGCGTGGGAGAGGGACAATCACCCCTCCACTTT.

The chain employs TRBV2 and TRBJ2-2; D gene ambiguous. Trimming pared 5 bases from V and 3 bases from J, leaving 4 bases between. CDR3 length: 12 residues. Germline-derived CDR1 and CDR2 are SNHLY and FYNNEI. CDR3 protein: CASSFDTGELFF. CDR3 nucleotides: TGTGCCAGCAGTTTCGACACCGGGGAGCTGTTTTTT. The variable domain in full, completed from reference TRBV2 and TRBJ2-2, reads EPEVTQTPSHQVTQMGQEVILRCVPISNHLYFYWYRQILGQKVEFLVSFYNNEISEKSEIFDDQFSVERPDGSNFTLKIRSTKLEDSAMYFCASSFDTGELFFGEGSRLTVL.

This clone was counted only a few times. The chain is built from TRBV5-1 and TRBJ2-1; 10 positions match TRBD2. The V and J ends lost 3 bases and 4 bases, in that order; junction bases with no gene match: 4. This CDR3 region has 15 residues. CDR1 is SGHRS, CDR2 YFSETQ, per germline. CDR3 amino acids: CASSWTSGAYNEQFF. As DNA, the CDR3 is TGCGCCAGCAGCTGGACTAGCGGAGCTTACAATGAGCAGTTCTTC.

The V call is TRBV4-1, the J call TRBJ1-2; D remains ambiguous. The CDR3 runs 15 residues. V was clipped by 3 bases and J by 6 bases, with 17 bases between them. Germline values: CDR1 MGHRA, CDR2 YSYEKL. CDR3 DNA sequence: TGCGCCAGCAGCCAGAGACCTGGAGGGTTGGATGGCTACACCTTC. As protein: CASSQRPGGLDGYTF.